One and the same sample provided the 19 T cell receptor beta chains below, sequenced in a study of T cells in Graves' hyperthyroidism and ophthalmopathy. Amplification yielded TCR beta CDR3 regions, with RNA transcripts as the source. Initially, a first-round RT-PCR of the TCR CDR3 employed the HTBI primer set. TCRdb re-analysed the multiplex PCR reads in MiXCR, keeping a single row per CDR3 protein. In the table there are under 400,000 distinct CDR3 sequences, 15% to 20% of which are singletons. The sequenced sample was blood. These receptors all come from a woman in her thirties or forties with Graves' ophthalmopathy.

Comment on this clonotype: A much bigger clone sits one base away, suggesting this may be a read error. This chain joins TRBV28 and TRBJ2-4; D call uncertain. The CDR3 loop spans 17 amino acids. Trimming cost V 8 bases and J 0 bases, with 20 bases left between them. Per germline, CDR1 MDHEN and CDR2 SYDVKM. Here the CDR3 reads CASGPASQLLAKNIQYF. The CDR3 DNA follows: TGTGCCAGCGGACCCGCCAGCCAACTATTAGCCAAAAACATTCAGTACTTC.

This clonotype was detected many times. The rearrangement uses TRBV6-5 and TRBJ2-5, with D perhaps TRBD2 (6 bases). CDR1 and CDR2 from the germline V gene are MNHEY and SVGAGI. Trimming pared 5 bases from V and 3 bases from J, leaving 13 bases between. The CDR3 runs 14 residues. Written as DNA, the CDR3 is TGTGCCAGCAGTCCCTCGGGACTGAAAGAGACCCAGTACTTC. It is translated as CASSPSGLKETQYF.

This clonotype showed up many times. The chain has TRBV12-3 or TRBV12-4 and TRBJ2-2, with D tentatively TRBD1 or TRBD2 (5 bases each). V lost 6 bases and J lost 2, with 13 bases in between. The CDR3 contains 15 residues. CDR3 sequence reads: CASSRDLPNTGELFF. The CDR3 DNA reads TGTGCCAGCAGCCGGGACCTCCCCAACACCGGGGAGCTGTTTTTT.

V and J are TRBV28 and TRBJ1-5, with TRBD1 matching over 7 bases. V was clipped by 7 bases and J by 6 bases; unmatched bases: 12. The CDR3 runs 15 residues. Germline V gene sequence: CDR1 MDHEN, CDR2 SYDVKM. The CDR3, as DNA: TGTGCCAGCAATACCGACAGGGACTCAGGTCAGCCCCAGCATTTT. Translated, it gives CASNTDRDSGQPQHF.

This clonotype was detected many times. The genes are TRBV20-1 and TRBJ2-7, with 9 bases fitting TRBD2. The CDR3 consists of 14 residues. Germline CDR1 and CDR2: DFQATT and SNEGSKA (reference sequence). With V trimmed by 5 bases and J by 5 bases, 10 bases remained unmatched. CDR3: CSAVKPSGTDEQYF. The CDR3 nucleotides read TGCAGTGCTGTTAAGCCTAGCGGGACCGACGAGCAGTACTTC.

Ten or more counts support this clonotype. V and J are TRBV4-1 and TRBJ2-7; a weak D match, TRBD1 (6 bases). Germline V gene lookup returns CDR1 MGHRA and CDR2 YSYEKL. This CDR3 region has 15 residues. Trimming stripped 1 base from V and 4 bases from J, with 14 bases between. CDR3 sequence: CASSQGPRGLYEQYF. CDR3 sequence (DNA): TGCGCCAGCAGCCAAGGGCCAAGGGGGTTGTACGAGCAGTACTTC.

This clonotype was recorded at least ten times. The chain is built from TRBV4-2 and TRBJ2-7; D gene ambiguous. Germline-derived CDR1 and CDR2 are LGHNA and YNFKEQ. The CDR3 length is 14 residues. Between the trimmed V and J ends, which lost 0 bases and 7 bases, there was a span of 13 bases. DNA of the CDR3: TGTGCCAGCAGCCAAGAGTCCCGGTCATGGGAGCAGTACTTC. It codes for CASSQESRSWEQYF.

This clonotype was counted many times. V gene TRBV10-3 combines with J gene TRBJ2-7; 8 nucleotides align to TRBD2. J lost 3 bases, V lost 4 bases, and 8 bases had no gene match. The CDR3 totals 15 residues. CDR1 and CDR2 from the germline V gene are ENHRY and SYGVKD. DNA of the CDR3: TGTGCCATCAGTGGGCCAGCGGGAGTTCTCTACGAGCAGTACTTC. Its protein is CAISGPAGVLYEQYF.

This clonotype was seen many times. The gene calls are TRBV6-1 and TRBJ2-5; D possibly corresponds to TRBD1 (5 bases). Per the germline V gene, CDR1 is MNHNS and CDR2 is SASEGT. CDR3 length: 11 residues. V gave up 8 bases and J gave up 7 bases, with 11 bases separating them. In DNA, the CDR3 is TGTGCCAGCGGTCAGGGTGGGACCCAGTACTTC. The encoded protein is CASGQGGTQYF.

Many counts were recorded for this clonotype. The CDR3 spells CASSGTSGDYEQYF. The CDR3 DNA reads TGTGCCAGCAGCGGGACTAGCGGGGACTACGAGCAGTACTTC. The J gene is TRBJ2-7, the V gene TRBV11-2; 13 positions agree with TRBD2. The V segment lost 5 bases and the J segment 3 bases; nucleotides outside the gene matches: 1. CDR1 and CDR2 (germline): SGHAT, FQNNGV. This CDR3 contains 14 residues.

This clonotype was observed a handful of times. A much larger clonotype is one base distant, so this may be a read error. This sequence joins TRBV7-9 and TRBJ2-2; 7 nucleotides agree with TRBD2. Germline trimming cut 5 bases from V and 5 bases from J; bases unmatched to any gene: 8. The germline CDR1 and CDR2 sequences are SEHNR and FQNEAQ (reference sequence). This CDR3 comprises 15 residues. The CDR3, as DNA: TGTGCCAGCAGCCCTACTGGCGGGGGAACCGGGGAGCTGTTTTTT. Its translation: CASSPTGGGTGELFF.

In its sample, this clonotype was seen many times. The chain links TRBV13 to TRBJ1-2, with a weak D call TRBD1 (6 bases). Germline V gives CDR1 PRHDT, CDR2 FYEKMQ (reference sequence). V lost 6 bases and J 4 bases, leaving 12 bases between the germline ends. The CDR3 has 13 amino acids. CDR3 nucleotide sequence: TGTGCCAGCAGACGAGGGGGTAGCTATGGCTACACCTTC. Its translation: CASRRGGSYGYTF.

This clonotype has at least ten counts. The chain employs TRBV28 and TRBJ1-3; weak D call: TRBD1 (6 bases). Germline CDR1 and CDR2: MDHEN and SYDVKM. CDR3 size: 19 residues. The V end was cut by 4 bases, the J end by 2 bases, with 24 bases between. The CDR3 here is CASSSIRGAVARTGNTIYF. The CDR3 DNA is TGTGCCAGCAGTTCCATTCGGGGGGCGGTAGCTCGCACTGGAAACACCATATATTTT.

This clonotype was counted at least ten times. This chain joins TRBV11-2 and TRBJ2-7, with TRBD2 as a possible D gene (6 bases). Germline values: CDR1 SGHAT, CDR2 FQNNGV. Trimming cost V 4 bases and J 2 bases, with 15 bases left between them. The length of the CDR3 is 15 residues. The CDR3 nucleotides read TGTGCCAGCAGCTCACTAGCCTCCCATACCTACGAGCAGTACTTC. It is translated as CASSSLASHTYEQYF.

This clonotype was detected many times. This sequence joins TRBV7-2 and TRBJ2-2; no clear D gene. Germline V gene sequence: CDR1 SGHTA, CDR2 FQGNSA. V shed 6 bases and J shed 5 bases, with 19 bases lying between them. This CDR3 spans 16 amino acids. CDR3 sequence reads: CASSYAGSRITGELFF. As DNA, the CDR3 is TGTGCCAGCAGTTACGCCGGGTCCCGTATTACCGGGGAGCTGTTTTTT.

This clonotype was seen at least ten times. The chain employs TRBV3-1 and TRBJ2-7, with D hard to call. The CDR3 is made up of 13 amino acids. V lost 1 base to trimming and J lost 3 bases, with 7 bases between them. The germline gives CDR1 LGHDT, CDR2 YNNKEL (reference sequence). The CDR3: CASSQGANYEQYF. CDR3 sequence (DNA): TGTGCCAGCAGCCAAGGTGCAAACTACGAGCAGTACTTC.

The sample holds many counts of this clonotype. The chain employs TRBV7-9 and TRBJ2-7, with D unresolved. The CDR3 totals 13 residues. Germline assignment: CDR1 SEHNR and CDR2 FQNEAQ (reference sequence). V shed 5 bases and J shed 2 bases, with 10 bases lying between them. Written as DNA, the CDR3 is TGTGCCAGCAGCACGGGCGTGACCTACGAGCAGTACTTC. Protein product: CASSTGVTYEQYF.

At least ten counts were recorded for this clonotype. The chain links TRBV30 to TRBJ1-2; D unresolved. CDR1 is GTSNPN and CDR2 is SVGIG in the germline V gene (reference sequence). The CDR3 runs to 12 residues. Trimming pared 2 bases from V and 4 bases from J, leaving 8 bases between. CDR3 amino acids: CAWSTERYGYTF. The CDR3 DNA follows: TGTGCCTGGAGTACCGAACGCTATGGCTACACCTTC.

Ten or more counts support this clonotype. The V and J genes are TRBV5-1 and TRBJ2-7; tentative D call: TRBD2 (6 bases). CDR3 length equals 11 residues. The V gene lost 7 bases and the J gene lost 5 bases, with 10 bases spanning the gap. Germline-derived CDR1 and CDR2 are SGHRS and YFSETQ. CDR3 sequence: CASRERDEQYF. CDR3 nucleotide sequence: TGCGCCAGCCGGGAGAGGGACGAGCAGTACTTC.